This entry is about one T cell receptor (beta chain). The antigen remains unidentified. Documented time point: 6 to 7 months of natalizumab therapy. Every PCR reaction included synthetic inline CDR3 controls for all V-J pairings. The method was immunoSEQ multiplex PCR; TCRdb's version includes in-frame clones alone and lacks a portion of them. The sample consists of 25,000 to 35,000 clones, nearly 90% of them appearing once. This entry comes from a study of multiple sclerosis patients with progressive multifocal leukoencephalopathy. Overall study findings and caveats: PML-onset expanded TRB clones were detectable before and during natalizumab therapy. Lower normalized Shannon entropy suggested reduced TRB diversity in most PML patients.

This clonotype was sampled from a human donor with multiple sclerosis. Sequences were derived from PBMCs, sampled from a patient treated with natalizumab.

In nucleotides, the CDR3 is TGTGCCAGCAGCTTACATCTCGCTTACGAGCAGTACTTC. Protein: CASSLHLAYEQYF. The chain couples TRBV7-2 to TRBJ2-7; D remains ambiguous. Germline CDR1 SGHTA, CDR2 FQGNSA. V lost 2 bases to trimming and J lost 4 bases, with 9 bases between them. This CDR3 is built from 13 residues.